A selection of T cell receptor beta chains follows, all from one sample in a study of T cell clones after liver transplantation. The repertoire was sequenced with immunoSEQ multiplex PCR; TCRdb's copy has only in-frame clones and lacks some. Among approximately 100,000 clones, about 88% were seen once, and the ten largest hold roughly 2.8%. The material was CD4+ T cells from blood, obtained around 44 months after liver transplant. All receptors derive from a human patient who received a liver transplant. The graft donor may have given rise to some T cells. Both conserved end residues are part of each CDR3. The D gene is left open where the match is weak. The size entry is marked missing in some rows and otherwise reads once, few, many or a size class.

18 | TRBJ2-2 | - | TRBV12-5 | - | CASGLRSGFGGETGELFF | TGTGCTAGTGGTTTGCGTTCCGGGTTTGGTGGTGAAACCGGGGAGCTGTTTTTT
18 | TRBJ2-6 | TRBD1 | TRBV4-1 | few | CASSQEGQGYSGANVLTF | TGCGCCAGCAGCCAAGAGGGACAGGGATACTCTGGGGCCAACGTCCTGACTTTC
14 | TRBJ2-2 | - | TRBV5-1 | - | CASSQITGTGELFF | TGCGCCAGCAGCCAAATTACAGGCACCGGGGAGCTGTTTTTT
14 | TRBJ1-1 | - | TRBV2 | - | CASQGSPQGTEAFF | TGTGCCAGCCAGGGGAGCCCGCAGGGCACTGAAGCTTTCTTT
16 | TRBJ2-2 | - | TRBV9 | - | CASSVFFQPNTGELFF | TGTGCCAGCAGCGTATTTTTTCAGCCGAACACCGGGGAGCTGTTTTTT
12 | TRBJ2-2 | - | TRBV10-3 | once | CAISVNERELFF | TGTGCCATCAGTGTTAACGAGAGGGAGCTGTTTTTT
16 | TRBJ2-2 | - | TRBV7-3 | - | CASSFGSGPYTGELFF | TGTGCCAGCAGCTTCGGGTCGGGACCTTACACCGGGGAGCTGTTTTTT
15 | TRBJ2-7 | TRBD1 | TRBV9 | - | CASSVEVGQIYEQYF | TGTGCCAGCAGCGTAGAAGTGGGACAGATTTACGAGCAGTACTTC
14 | TRBJ2-7 | TRBD2 | TRBV11-1 | once | CASSSLAGVYEQYF | TGTGCCAGCAGCTCACTAGCGGGGGTCTACGAGCAGTACTTC
14 | TRBJ2-5 | - | TRBV5-1 | once | CASSLGNRQETQYF | TGCGCCAGCAGCTTGGGGAACAGGCAAGAGACCCAGTACTTC
15 | TRBJ1-1 | TRBD1 | TRBV6-6 | - | CASSSDRPTQGEAFF | TGTGCCAGCAGTTCGGACAGGCCTACCCAGGGGGAAGCTTTCTTT
15 | TRBJ2-1 | - | TRBV27 | - | CASSLSVGPYNEQFF | TGTGCCAGCAGTTTATCGGTGGGCCCTTACAATGAGCAGTTCTTC
15 | TRBJ1-2 | - | TRBV2 | - | CASRPNSLANYGYTF | TGTGCCAGCAGACCGAACAGTCTAGCTAACTATGGCTACACCTTC
16 | TRBJ2-1 | TRBD1 | TRBV5-1 | - | CASSLHNRDRGNEQFF | TGCGCCAGCAGCTTGCACAACCGGGACAGGGGGAATGAGCAGTTCTTC
13 | TRBJ2-1 | - | TRBV2 | - | CASPRWDDNEQFF | TGTGCCAGCCCACGGTGGGACGACAATGAGCAGTTCTTC
15 | TRBJ1-5 | - | TRBV6-1 | - | CASSAETGGNQPQHF | TGTGCCAGCAGTGCGGAGACTGGGGGAAACCAGCCCCAGCATTTT
14 | TRBJ2-5 | - | TRBV6-1 | - | CASVRVGSGETQYF | TGTGCCAGCGTAAGAGTAGGGAGTGGGGAGACCCAGTACTTC
13 | TRBJ2-3 | - | TRBV27 | - | CASTLIQGDTQYF | TGTGCCAGCACCCTCATTCAGGGAGATACGCAGTATTTT